This T cell receptor beta chain was identified in a study of cytomegalovirus exposure and HLA in healthy donors. Germline CDR1 KGHSH, CDR2 LQKENI. V trimming: 5 bases; J trimming: 6 bases; junction bases outside the gene matches: 11. This CDR3 is built from 15 residues. This PCR relied on a set of 60 Vbeta primers and 13 Jbeta primers. Sequenced by immunoSEQ multiplex PCR; TCRdb stores in-frame clones only, minus some. The data contain 150,000 to 200,000 clones, 81% of them singletons. This sequence originates from a young man in good health and CMV-seronegative. The rearrangement joins TRBV18 to TRBJ1-1, with 8 bases lining up with TRBD1. Sample: PBMCs. The DNA of the CDR3 is TGTGCCAGCTCAGCGACAGGGGAAGGGTCCCCTGAAGCTTTCTTT. This codes for CASSATGEGSPEAFF.